The 9 T cell receptor beta chains presented below share a single source sample, sequenced in a study of shared clonotypes between healthy human individuals. Profiling relied on immunoSEQ multiplex PCR, and the TCRdb table lists in-frame clones only, not all of them. The sample includes around 750,000 clones, approximately 74% of them seen just once. The sample consisted of memory CD4+ T cells sorted from blood. Indicated subset: CD45RA-negative fraction. All receptors come from a woman in her twenties or thirties in good health.

On this clone itself: The identical CDR3 is also encoded by other nucleotide sequences in the sample. CDR3 sequence (DNA): TGTGCCAGCTCACCAAATTCCGGGACCTCCTACGAGCAGTACTTC. Translated, it gives CASSPNSGTSYEQYF. The rearrangement uses TRBV18 and TRBJ2-7, with D possibly called TRBD1 or TRBD2 (5 bases each). V lost 2 bases to trimming and J lost 0 bases, with 11 bases between them. Per germline, CDR1 KGHSH and CDR2 LQKENI. The CDR3 has 15 residues.

At least ten counts were recorded for this clone. The rearrangement uses TRBV9 and TRBJ2-5; 7 bases are shared with TRBD1. After removal of 0 bases from V and 4 bases from J, the junction contained 6 bases not matched to a gene. Germline V gene data show CDR1 as SGDLS and CDR2 as YYNGEE. This CDR3 contains 15 residues. CDR3 DNA: TGTGCCAGCAGCGTAGCTAGTAGACAGGGAGAGACCCAGTACTTC. Translating gives CASSVASRQGETQYF.

In its sample, this clone was seen a few times. The sample holds other DNA sequences that translate to the same CDR3. V gene TRBV28 combines with J gene TRBJ2-7; D perhaps matches TRBD2 (5 bases). The germline CDR1 and CDR2 sequences are MDHEN and SYDVKM. V lost 5 bases and J lost 3, with 11 bases in between. There are 13 residues in the CDR3. CDR3 in DNA: TGTGCCAGCAGTCCCTCCCGGGGCTACGAGCAGTACTTC. The encoded protein is CASSPSRGYEQYF. The whole variable domain, remainder taken from reference TRBV28 and TRBJ2-7, is DVKVTQSSRYLVKRTGEKVFLECVQDMDHENMFWYRQDPGLGLRLIYFSYDVKMKEKGDIPEGYSVSREKKERFSLILESASTNQTSMYLCASSPSRGYEQYFGPGTRLTVT.

On this clone itself: The sample has other DNA sequences that encode this CDR3 too. The chain combines TRBV5-1 with TRBJ2-5; D ambiguous. This CDR3 has 12 amino acids. V shed 2 bases and J shed 2 bases, with 4 bases lying between them. Germline loops: CDR1 SGHRS, CDR2 YFSETQ. CDR3 sequence: CASSLLQETQYF. Written as DNA, the CDR3 is TGCGCCAGCAGCTTACTACAAGAGACCCAGTACTTC. Using reference TRBV5-1 and TRBJ2-5 for the parts outside the CDR3, the full variable domain is KAGVTQTPRYLIKTRGQQVTLSCSPISGHRSVSWYQQTPGQGLQFLFEYFSETQRNKGNFPGRFSGRQFSNSRSEMNVSTLELGDSALYLCASSLLQETQYFGPGTRLLVL.

V and J are TRBV21-1 and TRBJ1-5; TRBD1 is taken as the D call from the table, unchecked against the DNA. TRBV21-1 is marked as a pseudogene. The CDR3 runs to 16 residues. The DNA for the CDR3 is TGTGCCAGCAGCAAAGGGGGACAGTTTTCTAACCAGCCCCAGCATTTT. This codes for CASSKGGQFSNQPQHF.

The V call is TRBV5-1, the J call TRBJ1-2; 12 bases fit TRBD1. CDR3 length: 16 residues. The J segment lost 4 bases and the V segment lost 4 bases, leaving 8 bases of the junction unmatched. Germline-derived CDR1 and CDR2 are SGHRS and YFSETQ. Here the CDR3 reads CASSPGPGQGAYGYTF. CDR3 DNA sequence: TGCGCCAGCAGCCCCGGACCGGGACAGGGGGCCTATGGCTACACCTTC.

The chain employs TRBV6-1 and TRBJ2-7; 12 bases are a match to TRBD2. This CDR3 is built from 15 residues. Germline-derived CDR1 and CDR2 are MNHNS and SASEGT. V dropped 5 bases and J dropped 3; count of bases not matched to a gene: 5. CDR3 sequence: CASSSPGLAGYEQYF. The CDR3, as DNA: TGTGCCAGCAGTTCACCGGGACTAGCGGGCTACGAGCAGTACTTC.

The gene calls are TRBV28 and TRBJ2-3, with TRBD1 as a possible D gene (6 bases). CDR1 is MDHEN and CDR2 is SYDVKM in the germline V gene. With 5 bases removed from V and 6 bases from J, the gap between germline ends came to 18 bases. This CDR3 is built from 15 residues. CDR3 in DNA: TGTGCCAGCAGTCCAAAGGGACATTTTGGGGATACGCAGTATTTT. Its protein is CASSPKGHFGDTQYF.

The CDR3 loop is CASSQRGGVNTEAFF. CDR3 coding DNA: TGCGCCAGCAGCCAGCGCGGAGGGGTCAACACTGAAGCTTTCTTT. This chain joins TRBV5-1 and TRBJ1-1; TRBD1 is a possible D gene (5 bases). Germline V lookup: CDR1 SGHRS, CDR2 YFSETQ. The ends were cut back, 4 bases at V and 2 bases at J, with 15 bases in the middle. This CDR3 contains 15 residues.